These T cell receptor beta chains were read from a single sample in a study of Graves' ophthalmopathy and Graves' hyperthyroidism. Via MiXCR, TCRdb re-called the multiplex PCR reads, giving one row per CDR3 protein. The sample lists fewer than 650,000 distinct CDR3 sequences, about 20% occurring once. The sequenced material came from peripheral blood. These receptors were taken from a woman aged 18-29 years with stable Graves' hyperthyroidism. Some clones in this sample may be carry-over from other donors' samples. The CDR3 runs from the conserved cysteine through the conserved F or W. The order of the fields is D gene, clone size, V gene, J gene, CDR3 protein, CDR3 DNA. A D gene is named only where the DNA matches it firmly. Part of the rows lack a size; the others show once, few, many or a class for expanded clones.

NA	once	TRBV6-4	TRBJ2-4	CASSDSASEGIQYF	TGTGCCAGCAGTGACTCGGCTAGCGAGGGGATTCAGTACTTC
NA	many	TRBV28	TRBJ1-2	CASSYPLGFGYTF	TGTGCCAGCAGTTATCCCCTGGGGTTTGGCTACACCTTC
TRBD2	many	TRBV20-1	TRBJ2-7	CSARPTSGRNEQYF	TGCAGTGCTAGACCGACTAGCGGGAGGAACGAGCAGTACTTC
TRBD1	many	TRBV6-1	TRBJ2-2	CASSGRDSRGGELFF	TGTGCCAGCAGTGGCCGGGACAGCCGGGGCGGGGAGCTGTTTTTT
TRBD1	NA	TRBV5-6	TRBJ2-7	CASSLTGTGPYGQYF	TGTGCCAGCAGCCTAACCGGGACAGGGCCCTACGGGCAGTACTTC
TRBD1	many	TRBV20-1	TRBJ1-1	CSARDRARGGTEAFF	TGCAGTGCTAGAGATCGAGCCAGGGGGGGCACTGAAGCTTTCTTT
NA	few	TRBV20-1	TRBJ1-5	CSASFPTDRGQPQHF	TGCAGTGCTAGTTTCCCGACGGACCGAGGGCAGCCCCAGCATTTT
NA	few	TRBV25-1	TRBJ2-7	CASSDLPGLF	TGTGCCAGCAGTGACCTGCCGGGACTCTTC
TRBD1	many	TRBV7-9	TRBJ1-2	CASSPRTGSEDGYTF	TGTGCCAGCAGCCCCAGGACAGGGTCGGAGGATGGCTACACCTTC
NA	NA	TRBV27	TRBJ1-1	CASSFDLLAEAFF	TGTGCCAGCAGTTTTGACCTGCTCGCTGAAGCTTTCTTT
TRBD1	many	TRBV11-2	TRBJ1-3	CASSQIRGHGNTIYF	TGTGCCAGCAGCCAGATCAGGGGGCACGGAAACACCATATATTTT
TRBD1	NA	TRBV4-2	TRBJ2-7	CASSQDHRQGAYEQYF	TGTGCCAGCAGCCAAGATCACCGGCAGGGGGCCTACGAGCAGTACTTC
NA	NA	TRBV12-3/TRBV12-4	TRBJ1-2	CASSLRGVANYGYTF	TGTGCCAGCAGTTTACGAGGGGTAGCTAACTATGGCTACACCTTC
TRBD1	many	TRBV11-2	TRBJ1-1	CASSPRTGPSNTEAFF	TGTGCCAGCAGCCCAAGGACAGGGCCTTCGAACACTGAAGCTTTCTTT
TRBD1	many	TRBV10-3	TRBJ1-1	CAIGAGGLRTEAFF	TGTGCCATCGGGGCAGGGGGATTGAGGACTGAAGCTTTCTTT
NA	few	TRBV15	TRBJ2-5	CATSSRGGETQYF	TGTGCCACCAGCTCGAGGGGGGGGGAGACCCAGTACTTC
NA	many	TRBV2	TRBJ2-7	CASSESEEFYEQYF	TGTGCCAGCAGTGAGTCAGAGGAGTTCTACGAGCAGTACTTC
NA	many	TRBV9	TRBJ2-5	CASSVGVIQYF	TGTGCCAGCAGCGTAGGGGTGATCCAGTACTTC
NA	many	TRBV28	TRBJ2-2	CASTMSTGGTGELFF	TGTGCCAGCACCATGTCTACCGGGGGCACCGGGGAGCTGTTTTTT
NA	many	TRBV2	TRBJ2-7	CASSASSYEQYF	TGTGCCAGCAGTGCGAGCTCCTACGAGCAGTACTTC
NA	many	TRBV5-1	TRBJ2-5	CASSFTGGEETQYF	TGCGCCAGCAGCTTCACCGGGGGAGAGGAGACCCAGTACTTC
NA	NA	TRBV5-1	TRBJ2-2	CASTPLADTGELFF	TGCGCCAGCACCCCATTAGCGGACACCGGGGAGCTGTTTTTT
TRBD1	many	TRBV20-1	TRBJ1-2	CSARDQGTGGARGYTF	TGCAGTGCTAGAGATCAGGGGACAGGGGGCGCGAGGGGCTACACCTTC
NA	many	TRBV6-2/TRBV6-3	TRBJ1-1	CAVGGGQFVEAFF	TGTGCCGTCGGTGGGGGGCAGTTTGTCGAAGCTTTCTTT
NA	NA	TRBV30	TRBJ1-3	CAWSIFSGNTIYF	TGTGCCTGGAGTATTTTCTCTGGAAACACCATATATTTT
NA	many	TRBV6-2/TRBV6-3	TRBJ2-7	CASRPTGRLGDEQYF	TGTGCCAGCAGACCAACCGGGCGTCTGGGAGACGAGCAGTACTTC